The 31 T cell receptor beta chains listed next were all sequenced from one sample in a study of T cell repertoires in cytomegalovirus infection. TCRdb reprocessed the reads via MiXCR and lists one record per CDR3 protein. The repertoire holds 700,000 to 850,000 distinct CDR3 sequences, with approximately 29% as singletons. The antigens for these receptors are not known. The material sequenced was cultured CD8+ T cells from PBMCs, taken from culture after CMV antigen stimulation. These receptors originate from a human donor in good health (CMV status not recorded). Some clones in this sample may be carry-over from other donors' samples.

This sequence joins TRBV7-6 and TRBJ2-7; D assignment may be TRBD1 or TRBD2 (5 bases each). This CDR3 comprises 13 residues. The germline gives CDR1 SGHVS, CDR2 FNYEAQ. Trimming shortened V by 5 bases and J by 4 bases, and 12 bases separated the two germline ends. CDR3 protein: CASSVRWGYEQYV. CDR3 DNA: TGTGCCAGCAGCGTGCGGTGGGGGTACGAGCAGTACGTC.

A few counts support this clonotype. The CDR3 nucleotides are TGTGCCAGCAGTGACCCACAGGGGAGCTCCTACAATGAGCAGTTCTTC. Translating it yields CASSDPQGSSYNEQFF. The V call is TRBV6-4, the J call TRBJ2-1; 7 nucleotides line up with TRBD1. The CDR3 contains 16 residues. The V segment lost 2 bases and the J segment 0 bases; nucleotides outside the gene matches: 4. Germline V gene sequence: CDR1 MRHNA, CDR2 SNTAGT.

Concerning this clonotype: A read error may account for a junction end that differs from germline. V usage is TRBV29-1 and J usage is TRBJ1-1; 9 nucleotides agree with TRBD1. Looked up from germline, CDR1 is SQVTM and CDR2 is ANQGSEA. The CDR3 is made up of 15 amino acids. The CDR3: CSVVPGQGLNTKAFF. CDR3 bases: TGCAGCGTTGTCCCGGGACAGGGTTTGAACACTAAAGCTTTCTTT. Complete variable domain (other parts from reference TRBV29-1 and TRBJ1-1): SAVISQKPSRDICQRGTSLTIQCQVDSQVTMMFWYRQQPGQSLTLIATANQGSEATYESGFVIDKFPISRPNLTFSTLTVSNMSPEDSSIYLCSVVPGQGLNTKAFFGQGTRLTVV.

This clonotype has a single count. The V and J genes are TRBV2 and TRBJ2-4; D may be TRBD2 (6 bases). Germline V gives CDR1 SNHLY, CDR2 FYNNEI. The CDR3 has 16 residues. V lost 6 bases and J 2 bases, leaving 17 bases between the germline ends. The CDR3 loop is CASRSLGGFTKNIQYF. DNA of the CDR3: TGTGCCAGCAGGTCTTTGGGGGGTTTTACCAAAAACATTCAGTACTTC.

The chain has TRBV28 and TRBJ2-5, with D unclear. This CDR3 region has 12 residues. The V gene's germline CDR1 is MDHEN and CDR2 SYDVKM. V lost 4 bases and J 3 bases, leaving 6 bases between the germline ends. The CDR3 loop reads CASSSWEETQYF. CDR3 bases: TGTGCCAGCAGTTCCTGGGAAGAGACCCAGTACTTC.

This chain uses TRBV4-3 with TRBJ2-1; 12 nucleotides align to TRBD1. The CDR3 contains 18 residues. The germline CDR1 and CDR2 sequences are LGHNA and YSLEER. Trimming removed 0 bases from V and 7 bases from J; junction bases left unmatched: 10. Here the CDR3 DNA reads TGCGCCAGCAGCCAAGAGTCAATCCGGGACAGGGGGCGAAATGAGCAGTTCTTC. Translation: CASSQESIRDRGRNEQFF.

The chain couples TRBV6-1 to TRBJ2-3, with D possibly TRBD1 on 6 matching bases. CDR3 length equals 12 residues. V was trimmed by 4 bases and J by 6 bases, leaving 8 bases between them. The germline CDR1 and CDR2 sequences are MNHNS and SASEGT. CDR3 residues: CASSAQGDTQYF. Here the CDR3 DNA reads TGTGCCAGCAGTGCCCAGGGGGATACGCAGTATTTT.

The rearrangement links TRBV7-9 to TRBJ2-1; no clear D. Trimming stripped 5 bases from V and 8 bases from J, with 16 bases between. CDR3 length: 14 amino acids. CDR1 and CDR2 from the germline V gene are SEHNR and FQNEAQ (reference sequence). CDR3 DNA sequence: TGTGCCAGCAGCCCCGGACCTCAGGAACATGAGCAGTTCTTC. Its translation: CASSPGPQEHEQFF.

The rearrangement links TRBV18 to TRBJ1-1, with D possibly matching TRBD1 (6 bases). Deletions cut 6 bases from V and 0 bases from J, with 17 bases between. The CDR3 is 16 residues long. Germline V gene sequence: CDR1 KGHSH, CDR2 LQKENI. CDR3 in amino acids: CASSRRGQGLNTEAFF. CDR3 nucleotide sequence: TGTGCCAGCTCGAGACGGGGGCAGGGATTGAACACTGAAGCTTTCTTT. The complete variable domain, with remaining parts taken from reference TRBV18 and TRBJ1-1, reads NAGVMQNPRHLVRRRGQEARLRCSPMKGHSHVYWYRQLPEEGLKFMVYLQKENIIDESGMPKERFSAEFPKEGPSILRIQQVVRGDSAAYFCASSRRGQGLNTEAFFGQGTRLTVV.

This rearrangement joins TRBV13 to TRBJ2-3; 7 positions agree with TRBD2. The germline CDR1 and CDR2 sequences are PRHDT and FYEKMQ (reference sequence). With 3 bases clipped from V and 7 bases from J, the junction kept 10 bases outside the gene matches. The CDR3 totals 15 residues. The CDR3 bases are TGTGCCAGCAGCTTGGACGGGGGGTACGATCATACGCAGTATTTT. This codes for CASSLDGGYDHTQYF.

This clonotype was counted a few times. The chain couples TRBV7-3 to TRBJ1-1; D remains ambiguous. Trimming left V 0 bases short and J 4 bases short, with 12 bases between. Germline V gives CDR1 SGHTA, CDR2 FQGTGA. This CDR3 is 15 amino acids long. This CDR3 reads CASSLTVVGTTEAFF. CDR3 coding DNA: TGTGCCAGCAGCTTAACAGTAGTGGGTACCACTGAAGCTTTCTTT.

This clonotype was seen a few times. This rearrangement joins TRBV5-6 to TRBJ2-7; possibly TRBD1 for D (6 bases). V gave up 4 bases and J gave up 3 bases, with 17 bases separating them. The length of the CDR3 is 15 residues. CDR1 is SGHDT and CDR2 is YYEEEE in the germline V gene. The DNA of the CDR3 is TGTGCCAGCAGCATTCCCGGGACAAGGAACTACGAGCAGTACTTC. Encoded protein: CASSIPGTRNYEQYF.

This chain links TRBV27 with TRBJ1-2; D is unclear. The germline CDR1 and CDR2 sequences are MNHEY and SMNVEV (reference sequence). The CDR3 consists of 14 residues. Deletions cut 5 bases from V and 4 bases from J, with 14 bases between. The CDR3 coding sequence is TGTGCCAGCAGTGGAGATCCCCAAGTCTATGGCTACACCTTC. It yields the protein CASSGDPQVYGYTF.

The chain joins TRBV20-1 to TRBJ1-5; TRBD1 is a possible D gene (6 bases). Trimming took off 3 bases at V and 0 bases at J, with 9 bases between the two ends. The length of the CDR3 is 14 residues. Germline assignment: CDR1 DFQATT and CDR2 SNEGSKA (reference sequence). The CDR3 bases are TGCAGTGCTAGGACAGGTCTTAGCAATCAGCCCCAGCATTTT. It codes for CSARTGLSNQPQHF.

V and J are TRBV11-2 and TRBJ2-7, with unresolved D. The CDR3 is 15 residues long. Germline V gene sequence: CDR1 SGHAT, CDR2 FQNNGV. V gave up 0 bases and J gave up 2 bases, with 11 bases separating them. CDR3 coding DNA: TGTGCCAGCAGCTTAGAGTACAAGGGAACCTACGAGCAGTACTTC. It codes for CASSLEYKGTYEQYF.

The chain recombines TRBV7-9 with TRBJ2-5; D may match TRBD1 or TRBD2 (5 bases each). V was cut by 5 bases and J by 0 bases, with 13 bases left in between. The germline gives CDR1 SEHNR, CDR2 FQNEAQ (reference sequence). The CDR3 covers 15 residues. CDR3 sequence reads: CASSPPGRYQETQYF. CDR3 sequence (DNA): TGTGCCAGCAGCCCACCGGGACGGTACCAAGAGACCCAGTACTTC.

This clonotype was observed many times. The chain has TRBV9 and TRBJ2-7; D is undetermined. V was shortened by 0 bases and J by 3 bases, with 10 bases between the two germline ends. Looked up from germline, CDR1 is SGDLS and CDR2 is YYNGEE. The CDR3 runs 14 residues. The chain's CDR3 is CASSVEPRHYEQYV. The DNA for the CDR3 is TGTGCCAGCAGCGTAGAACCCAGGCACTACGAGCAGTACGTC.

A note on this clonotype: At one end, the junction sequence differs from germline, possibly due to a read error. The V and J genes are TRBV6-2 or TRBV6-3 and TRBJ1-5; possibly TRBD1 for D (6 bases). Per the germline V gene, CDR1 is MNHEY and CDR2 is SVGEGT. This CDR3 has 15 amino acids. Here the CDR3 DNA reads TGTGTCAGCACCGAGGGGGGGGTCAGCAATCAGCCCCAGCATTTT. Residues: CVSTEGGVSNQPQHF.

This chain links TRBV6-4 with TRBJ2-1; D unclear. Germline V gene sequence: CDR1 MRHNA, CDR2 SNTAGT. Between the trimmed V and J ends, which lost 4 bases and 1 base, there was a span of 8 bases. The CDR3 totals 14 residues. The CDR3 bases are TGTGCCAGCAGTGTGGAACGGTCCTACAATGAGCAGTTCTTC. This gives the protein CASSVERSYNEQFF.

The chain is built from TRBV5-4 and TRBJ2-5; 8 bases align to TRBD1. Looked up from germline, CDR1 is SGHNT and CDR2 is YYREEE (reference sequence). V lost 1 base, J lost 5 bases, and 10 bases stayed unmatched. The CDR3 has 16 amino acids. CDR3: CASSLSVGTGDETQYF. CDR3 DNA: TGTGCCAGCAGCTTGTCCGTGGGGACAGGTGACGAGACCCAGTACTTC.

Only a few counts were recorded for this clonotype. V and J are TRBV7-3 and TRBJ1-3; D unclear. V was shortened by 5 bases and J by 0 bases, with 8 bases between the two germline ends. The CDR3 contains 14 residues. From germline, CDR1 is SGHTA and CDR2 FQGTGA. The DNA of the CDR3 is TGTGCCAGCAGCCCGGAGGCCTCTGGAAACACCATATATTTT. It yields the protein CASSPEASGNTIYF.

The chain uses TRBV9 and TRBJ2-1; 12 bases fit TRBD2. This CDR3 has 19 amino acids. Germline values: CDR1 SGDLS, CDR2 YYNGEE. The trim removed 3 bases at V and 0 bases at J, leaving 10 bases unmatched. The CDR3 region is CASSDRLAGDPSSYNEQFF. The CDR3 DNA is TGTGCCAGCAGCGACCGACTAGCGGGGGACCCTAGCTCCTACAATGAGCAGTTCTTC.

V is TRBV12-5 and J is TRBJ1-1; a weak D match, TRBD1 (6 bases). The CDR3 spans 14 residues. In germline, CDR1 is LGHNT, CDR2 FRNRAP. V was trimmed by 3 bases and J by 8 bases, leaving 16 bases between them. In DNA form, the CDR3 reads TGTGCTAGTGGTTTTCCGGACAGAACCCCGGAAGCTTTCTTT. Its protein is CASGFPDRTPEAFF.

This clonotype has a handful of counts. The chain recombines TRBV7-9 with TRBJ2-3; 13 nucleotides align to TRBD2. Germline CDR1 SEHNR, CDR2 FQNEAQ (reference sequence). The ends lost 4 bases at V and 0 bases at J; junction bases unmatched: 25. The CDR3 loop spans 24 amino acids. CDR3 amino acids: CASSSTVPSRTSGGATHSTDTQYF. The CDR3, as DNA: TGTGCCAGCAGCTCCACGGTTCCCTCAAGAACTAGCGGGGGGGCCACCCATAGCACAGATACGCAGTATTTT. The full variable domain, with the rest looked up from reference TRBV7-9 and TRBJ2-3, is DTGVSQNPRHKITKRGQNVTFRCDPISEHNRLYWYRQTLGQGPEFLTYFQNEAQLEKSRLLSDRFSAERPKGSFSTLEIQRTEQGDSAMYLCASSSTVPSRTSGGATHSTDTQYFGPGTRLTVL.

This clonotype showed up just a few times. The gene calls are TRBV7-6 and TRBJ1-4; 12 bases line up with TRBD1. J was trimmed by 0 bases and V by 4 bases; bases with no gene match: 3. The CDR3 extends over 17 amino acids. Germline V gives CDR1 SGHVS, CDR2 FNYEAQ. The CDR3 is CASSSGTGGATNEKLFF. Here the CDR3 DNA reads TGTGCCAGCAGCTCCGGGACAGGGGGCGCAACTAATGAAAAACTGTTTTTT.

The chain carries TRBV4-3 and TRBJ2-1, with D perhaps TRBD2 (5 bases). The CDR3 extends over 14 amino acids. Trimming took off 1 base at V and 5 bases at J, with 9 bases between the two ends. The germline CDR1 and CDR2 sequences are LGHNA and YSLEER. As DNA, the CDR3 is TGCGCCAGCAGCCAAGCGGGGAAAGACAATGAGCAGTTCTTC. It encodes CASSQAGKDNEQFF.

The genes are TRBV18 and TRBJ2-3; D may be TRBD1 or TRBD2 (5 bases each). The CDR3 is 15 amino acids. Germline loops: CDR1 KGHSH, CDR2 LQKENI. Trimming took 6 bases from V and 2 from J, leaving 15 bases between them. The CDR3 DNA is TGTGCCAGCTCGCCCTGGGGGACGGACACAGATACGCAGTATTTT. Translated: CASSPWGTDTDTQYF.

This clonotype has just a few counts. The gene calls are TRBV6-2 or TRBV6-3 and TRBJ1-5; 12 bases are a match to TRBD1. This CDR3 comprises 16 residues. The V segment lost 5 bases and the J segment 6 bases; nucleotides outside the gene matches: 8. Germline CDR1 reads MNHEY; CDR2 reads SVGEGT. CDR3 coding DNA: TGTGCCAGCAGTAAACCGGGACAGGGGGCGGGTCAGCCCCAGCATTTT. It yields the protein CASSKPGQGAGQPQHF.

This clonotype was recorded once. At one boundary the junction diverges from the germline segment, which might be a read error. The chain uses TRBV4-1 and TRBJ2-6, with D perhaps matching TRBD2 (7 bases). Germline CDR1 is MGHRA and CDR2 is YSYEKL. There are 15 residues in the CDR3. The CDR3 is CTSSLRGTGANVLTF. CDR3 DNA sequence: TGCACCAGCAGCCTGCGGGGGACAGGGGCCAACGTCCTGACTTTC.

The chain joins TRBV7-2 to TRBJ1-1; D perhaps matches TRBD1 (5 bases). Germline values: CDR1 SGHTA, CDR2 FQGNSA. The CDR3 totals 16 residues. V lost 2 bases, J lost 1 base, and 14 bases lay in between. DNA for the CDR3: TGTGCCAGCAGCTTAAACCGACAGTGGGCGAACACTGAAGCTTTCTTT. It encodes CASSLNRQWANTEAFF.

V usage is TRBV20-1 and J usage is TRBJ2-5; D gene uncertain. There are 13 residues in the CDR3. Germline V gene data show CDR1 as DFQATT and CDR2 as SNEGSKA (reference sequence). V was clipped by 2 bases and J by 0 bases, with 7 bases between them. CDR3 DNA sequence: TGCAGTGCTAGACCGGTAGACCAAGAGACCCAGTACTTC. Protein: CSARPVDQETQYF.